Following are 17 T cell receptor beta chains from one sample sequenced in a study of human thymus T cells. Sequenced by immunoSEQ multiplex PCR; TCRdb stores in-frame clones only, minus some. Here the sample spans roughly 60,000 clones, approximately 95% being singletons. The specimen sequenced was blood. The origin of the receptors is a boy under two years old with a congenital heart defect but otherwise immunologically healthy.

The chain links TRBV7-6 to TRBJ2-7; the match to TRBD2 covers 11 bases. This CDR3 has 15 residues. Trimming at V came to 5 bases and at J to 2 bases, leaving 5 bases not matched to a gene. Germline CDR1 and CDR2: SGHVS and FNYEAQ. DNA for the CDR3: TGTGCCAGCAGCCGACTAGCGGGACGGACCTACGAGCAGTACTTC. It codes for CASSRLAGRTYEQYF.

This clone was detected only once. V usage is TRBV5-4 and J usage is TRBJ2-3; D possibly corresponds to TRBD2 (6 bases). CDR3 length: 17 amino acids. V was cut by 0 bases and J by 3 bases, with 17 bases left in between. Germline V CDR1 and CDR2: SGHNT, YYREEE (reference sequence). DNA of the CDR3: TGTGCCAGCAGCTTGGTCGCGCGGCCGGAGGGTACAGATACGCAGTATTTT. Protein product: CASSLVARPEGTDTQYF.

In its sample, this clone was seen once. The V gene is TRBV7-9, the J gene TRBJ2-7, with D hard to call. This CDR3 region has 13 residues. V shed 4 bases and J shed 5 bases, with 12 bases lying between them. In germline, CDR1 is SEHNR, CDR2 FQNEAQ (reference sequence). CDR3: CASSSWAGDEQYF. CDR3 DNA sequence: TGTGCCAGCAGCTCCTGGGCTGGGGACGAGCAGTACTTC.

CDR3 residues: CSVAGGISTDTQYF. In nucleotides, the CDR3 is TGCAGCGTTGCTGGGGGGATCAGCACAGATACGCAGTATTTT. V gene TRBV29-1 combines with J gene TRBJ2-3; possible D gene TRBD2, 6 bases. This CDR3 contains 14 residues. Trimming cost V 4 bases and J 0 bases, with 11 bases left between them. Germline lookup yields CDR1 SQVTM and CDR2 ANQGSEA.

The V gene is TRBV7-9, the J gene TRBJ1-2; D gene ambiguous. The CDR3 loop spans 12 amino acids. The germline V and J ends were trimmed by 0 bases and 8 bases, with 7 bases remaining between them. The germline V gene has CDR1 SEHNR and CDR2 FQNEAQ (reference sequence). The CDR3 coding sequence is TGTGCCAGCAGCTTAGCGGGAGGCGGCTACACCTTC. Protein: CASSLAGGGYTF.

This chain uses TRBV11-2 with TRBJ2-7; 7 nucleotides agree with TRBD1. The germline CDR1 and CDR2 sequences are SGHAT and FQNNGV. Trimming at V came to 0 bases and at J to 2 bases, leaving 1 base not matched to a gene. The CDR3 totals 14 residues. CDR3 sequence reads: CASSLDGTAYEQYF. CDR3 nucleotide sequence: TGTGCCAGCAGCTTAGATGGGACAGCCTACGAGCAGTACTTC.

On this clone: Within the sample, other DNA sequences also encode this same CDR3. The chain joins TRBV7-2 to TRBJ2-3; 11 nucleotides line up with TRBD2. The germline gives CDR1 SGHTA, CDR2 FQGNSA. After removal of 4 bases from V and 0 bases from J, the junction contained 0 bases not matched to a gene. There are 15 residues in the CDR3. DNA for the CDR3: TGTGCCAGCAGCTGGACTAGCGGGAGCACAGATACGCAGTATTTT. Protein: CASSWTSGSTDTQYF.

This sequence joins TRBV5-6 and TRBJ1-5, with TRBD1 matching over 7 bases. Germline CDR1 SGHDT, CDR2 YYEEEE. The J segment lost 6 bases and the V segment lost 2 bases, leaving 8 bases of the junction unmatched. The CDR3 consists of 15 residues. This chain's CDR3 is CASSFSDRAGQPQHF. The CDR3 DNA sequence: TGTGCCAGCAGCTTCAGCGACAGGGCAGGTCAGCCCCAGCATTTT.

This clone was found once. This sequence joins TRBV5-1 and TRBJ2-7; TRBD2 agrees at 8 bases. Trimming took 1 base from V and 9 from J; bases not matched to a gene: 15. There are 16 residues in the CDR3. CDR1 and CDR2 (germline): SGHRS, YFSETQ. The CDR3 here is CASSLNPGVAGRRQYF. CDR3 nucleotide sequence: TGCGCCAGCAGCTTGAACCCCGGGGTAGCGGGAAGGCGGCAGTACTTC.

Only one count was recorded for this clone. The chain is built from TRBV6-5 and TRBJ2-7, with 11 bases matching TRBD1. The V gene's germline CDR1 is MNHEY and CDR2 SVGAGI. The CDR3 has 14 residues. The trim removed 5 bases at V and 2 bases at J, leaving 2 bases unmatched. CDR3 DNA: TGTGCCAGCAGTCCGGACAGGGGGCCCTACGAGCAGTACTTC. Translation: CASSPDRGPYEQYF.

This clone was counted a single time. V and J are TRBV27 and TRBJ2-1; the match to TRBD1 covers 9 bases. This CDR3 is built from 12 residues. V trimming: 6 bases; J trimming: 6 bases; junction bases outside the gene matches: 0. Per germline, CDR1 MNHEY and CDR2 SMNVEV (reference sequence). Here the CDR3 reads CASRTGGNEQFF. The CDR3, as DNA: TGTGCCAGCAGGACAGGGGGCAATGAGCAGTTCTTC.

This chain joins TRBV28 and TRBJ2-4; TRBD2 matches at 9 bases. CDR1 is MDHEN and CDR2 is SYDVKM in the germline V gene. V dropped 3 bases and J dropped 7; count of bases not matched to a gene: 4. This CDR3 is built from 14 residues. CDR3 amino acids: CASSFLAGHNIQYF. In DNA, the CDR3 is TGTGCCAGCAGTTTCCTAGCGGGACATAACATTCAGTACTTC.

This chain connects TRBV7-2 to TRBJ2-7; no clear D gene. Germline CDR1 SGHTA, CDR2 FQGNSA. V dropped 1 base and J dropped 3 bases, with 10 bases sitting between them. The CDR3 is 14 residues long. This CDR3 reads CASSLGSGSYEQYF. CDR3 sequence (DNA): TGTGCCAGCAGCTTAGGATCCGGAAGCTACGAGCAGTACTTC.

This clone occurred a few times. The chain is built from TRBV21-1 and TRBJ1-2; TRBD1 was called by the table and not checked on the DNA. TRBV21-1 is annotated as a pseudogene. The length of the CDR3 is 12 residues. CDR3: CASSKDRDGYTF. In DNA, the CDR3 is TGTGCCAGCAGCAAAGACAGGGATGGCTACACCTTC.

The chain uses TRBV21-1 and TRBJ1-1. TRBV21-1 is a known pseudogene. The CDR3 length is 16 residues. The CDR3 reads CASSKKGRDPNTEAFF. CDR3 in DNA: TGTGCCAGCAGCAAAAAGGGACGGGACCCAAACACTGAAGCTTTCTTT.

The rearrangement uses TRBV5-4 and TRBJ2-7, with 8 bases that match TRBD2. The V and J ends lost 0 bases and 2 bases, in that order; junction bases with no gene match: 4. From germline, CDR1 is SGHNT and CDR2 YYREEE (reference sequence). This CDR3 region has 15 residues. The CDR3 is CASSLAGGAPYEQYF. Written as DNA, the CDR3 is TGTGCCAGCAGCTTGGCCGGGGGGGCGCCCTACGAGCAGTACTTC.

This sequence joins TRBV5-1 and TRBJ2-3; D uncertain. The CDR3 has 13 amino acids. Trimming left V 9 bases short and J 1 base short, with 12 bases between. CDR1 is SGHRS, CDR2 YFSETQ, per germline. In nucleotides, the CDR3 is TGCGCCACCCGGAGACTTCGCACAGATACGCAGTATTTT. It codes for CATRRLRTDTQYF.